This note documents a single TCR beta chain sequence. No antigen is known for it. This sample was taken from a study of post-analysis software for immune sequencing data. Overall study: Clinical courses comprised relapsing-remitting, secondary progressive and progressive-relapsing multiple sclerosis.

V lost 6 bases and J lost 5; bases outside the gene matches: 5. Looked up from germline, CDR1 is DFQATT and CDR2 is SNEGSKA (reference sequence). This CDR3 has 12 residues. TCR beta cDNA libraries had unique molecular identifiers. Roughly 0.5 million cDNA molecules were obtained from approximately 1 to 10 million T cells. TCRdb itself ran the PCR reads through MiXCR, one entry per CDR3 protein. The table shows about 800,000 distinct CDR3 sequences, with 25% to 30% occurring only once. Findings and caveats of the study: F measure grouped same-batch samples tightly together. Patients used five TRBV segments, including TRBV5-6, TRBV5-1 and TRBV20-1, more often than controls. People with multiple sclerosis had a significantly lower normalized Chao1 diversity than controls did.

This TCR was sampled from a girl between 5 and 17 years old with multiple sclerosis. Sequenced material: blood. The chain joins TRBV20-1 to TRBJ1-1; 8 bases agree with TRBD1. CDR3 residues: CSARDRSTEAFF. CDR3 DNA sequence: TGCAGTGCCCGGGACAGGTCGACTGAAGCTTTCTTT.